The source of this TCR beta chain is a study of control samples from healthy donors and cancer patients. The repertoire was sequenced with immunoSEQ multiplex PCR; TCRdb's copy has only in-frame clones and lacks some. This sample yields 75,000 to 95,000 clones, of which 88% are seen a single time; more than 5% belongs to the top ten. V was cut by 6 bases and J by 4 bases, with 10 bases left in between. CDR1 is KGHSH, CDR2 LQKENI, per germline. The CDR3 covers 13 residues. This TCR came from a woman between 50 and 59 years old in good health. The chain links TRBV18 to TRBJ1-3, with a possible D match to TRBD1 (5 bases). The sequencing sample was made of blood. The CDR3 DNA reads TGTGCCAGCTCTGGGACGGTGGGAAACACCATATATTTT. It encodes CASSGTVGNTIYF.